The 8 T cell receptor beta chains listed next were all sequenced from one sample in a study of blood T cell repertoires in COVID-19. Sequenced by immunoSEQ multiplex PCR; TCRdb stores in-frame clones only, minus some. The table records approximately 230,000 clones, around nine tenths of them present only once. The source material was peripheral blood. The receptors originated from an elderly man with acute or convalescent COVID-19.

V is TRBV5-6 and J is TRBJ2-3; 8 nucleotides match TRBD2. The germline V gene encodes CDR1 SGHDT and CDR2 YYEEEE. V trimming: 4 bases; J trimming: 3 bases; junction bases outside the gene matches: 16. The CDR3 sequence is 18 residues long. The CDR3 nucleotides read TGTGCCAGCAGCCGTGGACTAGCCGGGCCCTTGAGTACAGATACGCAGTATTTT. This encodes CASSRGLAGPLSTDTQYF.

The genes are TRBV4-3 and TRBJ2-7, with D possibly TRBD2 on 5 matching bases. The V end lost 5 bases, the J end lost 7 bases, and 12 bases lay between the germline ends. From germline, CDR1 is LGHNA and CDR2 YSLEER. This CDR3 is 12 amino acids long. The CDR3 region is CASSSDSGEQYF. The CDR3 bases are TGCGCCAGCAGCTCGGACTCGGGAGAGCAGTACTTC.

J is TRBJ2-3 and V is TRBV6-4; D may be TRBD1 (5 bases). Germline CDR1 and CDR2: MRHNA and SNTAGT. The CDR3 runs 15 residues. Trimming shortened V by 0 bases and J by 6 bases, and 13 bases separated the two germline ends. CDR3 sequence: CASSDSFKQEDTQYF. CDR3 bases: TGTGCCAGCAGTGACTCGTTTAAACAGGAGGATACGCAGTATTTT.

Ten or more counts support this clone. CDR3 DNA sequence: TGTGCCAGCGGGACTAGAGGTTCAGATACGCAGTATTTT. Amino acid sequence: CASGTRGSDTQYF. This chain joins TRBV19 and TRBJ2-3, with TRBD2 matching 8 bases. The CDR3 extends over 13 amino acids. With V trimmed by 9 bases and J by 4 bases, 6 bases remained unmatched. CDR1 and CDR2 (germline): LNHDA, SQIVND (reference sequence).

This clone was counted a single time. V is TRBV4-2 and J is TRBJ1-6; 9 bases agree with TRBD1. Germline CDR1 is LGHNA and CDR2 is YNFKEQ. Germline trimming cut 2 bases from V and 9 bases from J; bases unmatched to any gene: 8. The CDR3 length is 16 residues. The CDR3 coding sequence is TGTGCCAGCAGCCAAAACAGGGGGCTGCAGGGTTCACCCCTCCACTTT. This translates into CASSQNRGLQGSPLHF.

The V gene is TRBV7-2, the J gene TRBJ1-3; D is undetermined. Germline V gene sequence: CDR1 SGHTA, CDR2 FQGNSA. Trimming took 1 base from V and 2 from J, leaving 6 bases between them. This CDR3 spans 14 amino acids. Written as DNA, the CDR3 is TGTGCCAGCAGCTTAGTAGATACTGGAAACACCATATATTTT. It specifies CASSLVDTGNTIYF.

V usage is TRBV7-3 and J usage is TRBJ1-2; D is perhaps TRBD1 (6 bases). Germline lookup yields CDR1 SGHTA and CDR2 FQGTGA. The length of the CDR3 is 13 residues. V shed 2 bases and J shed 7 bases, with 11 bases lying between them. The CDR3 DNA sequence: TGTGCCAGCAGCTTATCAGGGGATAGTGGCTACACCTTC. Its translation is CASSLSGDSGYTF.

In DNA form, the CDR3 reads TGTGCCAGTAGTTCCCGACAGGGATATAGCAATCAGCCCCAGCATTTT. Encoded protein: CASSSRQGYSNQPQHF. This sequence joins TRBV19 and TRBJ1-5; TRBD1 aligns across 7 bases. Trimming cost V 5 bases and J 0 bases; bases outside gene matches: 7. The CDR3 is 16 residues long. Germline-derived CDR1 and CDR2 are LNHDA and SQIVND (reference sequence).